Listed below are T cell receptor beta chains from one sample, sequenced in a study of Ad26.COV2.S vaccination and SARS-CoV-2 variants. Assay: immunoSEQ multiplex PCR; the TCRdb copy retains only in-frame clones and omits some. The sample contains some 320,000 clones, approximately 86% of which appear only once. The starting material was peripheral blood, obtained in a trial of Ad26.COV2.S vaccine versus placebo. These receptors were collected from a person between 18 and 60 years old who received the Ad26.COV2.S COVID-19 vaccine or a placebo. The conserved cysteine and the conserved F or W are not part of the CDR3 here. A row's size may be missing; if present it is once, few, many or a size class.

CDR3aa	v_gene	j_gene	abundance
ASSALRDREMNTEAF	TRBV10-1	TRBJ1-1	-
ASSLDRGPLSGNTIY	TRBV5-1	TRBJ1-3	few
ATSMLAGRVAVTNYGYT	TRBV15	TRBJ1-2	-
AIRASGGGSYEQY	TRBV10-3	TRBJ2-7	-
ASSERGLGNTQY	TRBV18	TRBJ2-3	-
ASSTSGTGLLGQPQH	TRBV19	TRBJ1-5	-
ASSRSYNEQF	TRBV11-1	TRBJ2-1	once
ASSQEGSLANVLT	TRBV4-2	TRBJ2-6	-
ASSEPSRGNTIY	TRBV25-1	TRBJ1-3	-
ASSPYDKNTEAF	TRBV5-1	TRBJ1-1	-
ASKTGISGNTIY	TRBV19	TRBJ1-3	-
SVEVVSTGELF	TRBV29-1	TRBJ2-2	-
ASSPGSGYGYT	TRBV27	TRBJ1-2	-
SASRYGGRTYEQY	TRBV20-1	TRBJ2-7	-
ASSRGEGGYEQY	TRBV5-1	TRBJ2-7	-
ASSLGDRVHEQY	TRBV5-1	TRBJ2-7	-
ASSLRGGRTDTQY	TRBV7-3	TRBJ2-3	-
ASSPALTGNTIY	TRBV6-5	TRBJ1-3	-
ASSGGQRGHSPLH	TRBV2	TRBJ1-6	-
ASSLEGPSYGYT	TRBV7-9	TRBJ1-2	-
ASSLDRDGLPT	TRBV11-2	TRBJ1-2	-
ASSVATPSRQGGNTIY	TRBV9	TRBJ1-3	-
ASSSQGTSGETQY	TRBV7-3	TRBJ2-5	-
ASSVEASGTHTGELF	TRBV9	TRBJ2-2	-
SAGGQGVRGYT	TRBV29-1	TRBJ1-2	few
AWRTDGDQPQH	TRBV30	TRBJ1-5	-
ASSPRPRLETQY	TRBV18	TRBJ2-5	-
AWNGRVTQY	TRBV30	TRBJ2-3	once
ASRRQGNRENTEAF	TRBV19	TRBJ1-1	-
ASSPSTSPNTEAF	TRBV18	TRBJ1-1	-
ASSLRQGRGSEQY	TRBV5-1	TRBJ2-7	few
ASSSLAGGAGNQPQH	TRBV5-6	TRBJ1-5	-
ASSLEVDTQY	TRBV5-4	TRBJ2-3	-
ASRTGKTEAF	TRBV12-3/TRBV12-4	TRBJ1-1	-
ASSLNRGPEAF	TRBV5-4	TRBJ1-1	few
ASSQDKGRGEKLF	TRBV3-1/TRBV3-2	TRBJ1-4	-
ATSDSTGGNTGELF	TRBV24-1	TRBJ2-2	-
ASSERADGYT	TRBV2	TRBJ1-2	few
ASSPRSSGELF	TRBV7-6	TRBJ2-2	-
ASAEGGAIAGELF	TRBV5-1	TRBJ2-2	-
ASSSTGGGEKLF	TRBV5-1	TRBJ1-4	once
ASSEGSGEGSPLH	TRBV6-1	TRBJ1-6	once
SVDTGIEAF	TRBV29-1	TRBJ1-1	-
ASSQDRGGARRQY	TRBV4-2	TRBJ2-7	-
ASSEASGGSYEQY	TRBV2	TRBJ2-7	-
ASRDLPNTEAF	TRBV6-5	TRBJ1-1	-
ASSLGKGLSGNTIY	TRBV5-1	TRBJ1-3	-
ASSPRDPSTGELF	TRBV18	TRBJ2-2	-
ASSLGQGSPRSYNEQF	TRBV7-2	TRBJ2-1	-
ASSAPYEQY	TRBV2	TRBJ2-7	-
AWRRQEGSPLH	TRBV30	TRBJ1-6	-
ASSSKALPNQPQH	TRBV19	TRBJ1-5	-
ASSTGQGAIDNEQF	TRBV5-1	TRBJ2-1	-